A single sample is the source of the 25 T cell receptor beta chains below, sequenced in a study of blood T cell repertoires in COVID-19. Profiling relied on immunoSEQ multiplex PCR, and the TCRdb table lists in-frame clones only, not all of them. The repertoire holds a few hundred thousand clones, with more than 70% as singletons. Sequences were obtained from PBMCs or T cells enriched from blood (not recorded which). The source is a young woman who had recovered from COVID-19.

On this clone: This same CDR3 is encoded by further DNA sequences in the sample. The rearrangement links TRBV27 to TRBJ1-1; D is unresolved. Germline CDR1 reads MNHEY; CDR2 reads SMNVEV (reference sequence). Trimming shortened V by 2 bases and J by 1 base, and 5 bases separated the two germline ends. The CDR3 loop spans 13 amino acids. This CDR3 is CASSLRENTEAFF. The CDR3 region has the DNA TGTGCCAGCAGTTTACGGGAGAACACTGAAGCTTTCTTT.

This clone was detected only once. The CDR3 reads CASSESGDSGNTIYF. The CDR3 region has the DNA TGTGCCAGCAGTGAGAGCGGGGACTCAGGAAACACCATATATTTT. The V call is TRBV6-1, the J call TRBJ1-3, with a tentative D call TRBD1 (5 bases). CDR3 size: 15 residues. Per the germline V gene, CDR1 is MNHNS and CDR2 is SASEGT. The V end was cut by 3 bases, the J end by 4 bases, with 13 bases between.

This chain joins TRBV5-1 and TRBJ2-7; the match to TRBD1 covers 11 bases. After removal of 4 bases from V and 2 bases from J, the junction contained 2 bases not matched to a gene. The CDR3 has 14 residues. Germline CDR1 SGHRS, CDR2 YFSETQ. CDR3 protein: CASSPGQGAYEQYF. The CDR3 bases are TGCGCCAGCAGCCCGGGACAGGGGGCCTACGAGCAGTACTTC.

This clone was seen a single time. This chain connects TRBV5-4 to TRBJ1-2, with D unresolved. V dropped 0 bases and J dropped 3 bases, with 6 bases sitting between them. From germline, CDR1 is SGHNT and CDR2 YYREEE (reference sequence). The CDR3 totals 13 residues. CDR3 protein: CASSLDRDYGYTF. The CDR3, as DNA: TGTGCCAGCAGCTTGGACCGGGACTATGGCTACACCTTC.

In its sample, this clone was seen a few times. The J gene is TRBJ1-2, the V gene TRBV25-1, with 8 bases identical to TRBD1. This CDR3 contains 11 residues. J lost 6 bases, V lost 10 bases, and 4 bases had no gene match. Per the germline V gene, CDR1 is MGHDK and CDR2 is SYGVNS. The CDR3 reads CATWTGNGYTF. For the CDR3, the DNA is TGTGCCACCTGGACAGGGAATGGCTACACCTTC.

This chain uses TRBV6-5 with TRBJ2-7, with TRBD1 identical over 8 bases. CDR3 length: 12 residues. The germline CDR1 and CDR2 sequences are MNHEY and SVGAGI. V lost 5 bases, J lost 10 bases, and 7 bases stayed unmatched. The CDR3 DNA reads as TGTGCCAGCAGTCACCTTGACAGGGGACAGTACTTC. Protein sequence: CASSHLDRGQYF.

The chain combines TRBV18 with TRBJ1-1, with TRBD1 identical over 7 bases. In germline, CDR1 is KGHSH, CDR2 LQKENI. The CDR3 runs to 14 residues. V trimming: 0 bases; J trimming: 6 bases; junction bases outside the gene matches: 4. The CDR3 spells CASSPPMQGAEAFF. CDR3 sequence (DNA): TGTGCCAGCTCACCACCGATGCAGGGGGCTGAAGCTTTCTTT.

The J gene is TRBJ1-5, the V gene TRBV6-5; maybe TRBD1 (6 bases). V lost 6 bases and J lost 3, with 15 bases in between. In germline, CDR1 is MNHEY, CDR2 SVGAGI. The length of the CDR3 is 15 residues. This CDR3 is CASRAGTRSNQPQHF. Here the CDR3 DNA reads TGTGCCAGCAGGGCCGGGACAAGATCCAATCAGCCCCAGCATTTT.

CDR3 protein: CASSPRWTGLDSPLHF. CDR3 in DNA: TGTGCCAGCAGCCCTCGATGGACAGGGCTGGATTCACCCCTCCACTTT. The gene calls are TRBV7-9 and TRBJ1-6; 8 bases are a match to TRBD1. This CDR3 comprises 16 residues. V lost 5 bases and J lost 8; bases outside the gene matches: 11. Germline lookup yields CDR1 SEHNR and CDR2 FQNEAQ (reference sequence).

This clone was seen only a few times. V gene TRBV28 combines with J gene TRBJ1-3; a weak D match, TRBD1 (6 bases). CDR3 size: 17 residues. Germline-derived CDR1 and CDR2 are MDHEN and SYDVKM. Trimming stripped 10 bases from V and 4 bases from J, with 26 bases between. The CDR3 region has the DNA TGTGCCATCGCGAGTAACCTGAACAGGGTAACCGGAAACACCATATATTTT. Translating it yields CAIASNLNRVTGNTIYF.

In its sample, this clone was seen once. The chain couples TRBV4-2 to TRBJ2-7; 8 bases agree with TRBD1. The germline CDR1 and CDR2 sequences are LGHNA and YNFKEQ. CDR3 size: 16 residues. The V gene end was trimmed by 0 bases and the J gene end by 2 bases; junction bases not matched to a gene: 6. The CDR3 DNA is TGTGCCAGCAGCCAAGAACGAGGGACAGGAACCTACGAGCAGTACTTC. Residues: CASSQERGTGTYEQYF.

V usage is TRBV6-6 and J usage is TRBJ2-7; D uncertain. From germline, CDR1 is MNHNY and CDR2 SVGAGI (reference sequence). This CDR3 region has 14 residues. Trimming left V 2 bases short and J 0 bases short, with 8 bases between. The CDR3 sequence: CASSYEAGSYEQYF. The CDR3 DNA follows: TGTGCCAGCAGTTACGAGGCTGGCTCCTACGAGCAGTACTTC.

This rearrangement joins TRBV29-1 to TRBJ2-1; D perhaps matches TRBD1 (6 bases). Deletions cut 3 bases from V and 7 bases from J, with 13 bases between. The germline V gene has CDR1 SQVTM and CDR2 ANQGSEA. The CDR3 totals 13 residues. The CDR3 here is CSVDIQGGNEQFF. DNA for the CDR3: TGCAGCGTTGATATACAGGGTGGGAATGAGCAGTTCTTC.

J is TRBJ1-5 and V is TRBV6-5, with 7 bases aligning to TRBD1. Trimming removed 4 bases from V and 5 bases from J; junction bases left unmatched: 5. The CDR3 runs to 14 residues. Germline V gene lookup returns CDR1 MNHEY and CDR2 SVGAGI. CDR3 loop: CASSSDRDDQPQHF. The CDR3 DNA follows: TGTGCCAGCAGTTCCGACAGGGATGATCAGCCCCAGCATTTT.

The chain carries TRBV6-5 and TRBJ2-7; tentatively, D is TRBD1 (6 bases). This CDR3 is 14 amino acids long. The germline V gene encodes CDR1 MNHEY and CDR2 SVGAGI. V was pared by 5 bases and J by 5 bases, with 16 bases between. The CDR3 nucleotides are TGTGCCAGCAGTCCCCCCGGAAGGGACAACGAGCAGTACTTC. This encodes CASSPPGRDNEQYF.

This clone was counted a single time. The J gene is TRBJ2-2, the V gene TRBV19, with TRBD2 matching over 11 bases. This CDR3 has 18 residues. The J segment lost 7 bases and the V segment lost 0 bases, leaving 10 bases of the junction unmatched. Germline V gene sequence: CDR1 LNHDA, CDR2 SQIVND (reference sequence). CDR3 loop: CASSIDSSGGLKVGELFF. The CDR3, as DNA: TGTGCCAGTAGTATAGACTCTAGCGGGGGGCTCAAGGTCGGGGAGCTGTTTTTT.

J is TRBJ1-1 and V is TRBV10-3; 8 bases align to TRBD1. The germline gives CDR1 ENHRY, CDR2 SYGVKD. V lost 11 bases and J lost 0; bases outside the gene matches: 5. The CDR3 spans 13 residues. For the CDR3, the DNA is TGTGCCTTCAAGGGACAGGTGAACACTGAAGCTTTCTTT. Amino acid sequence: CAFKGQVNTEAFF.

The gene calls are TRBV18 and TRBJ2-7, with TRBD2 identical over 8 bases. CDR1 is KGHSH and CDR2 is LQKENI in the germline V gene. The CDR3 spans 14 residues. Trimming at V came to 6 bases and at J to 6 bases, leaving 10 bases not matched to a gene. The DNA for the CDR3 is TGTGCCAGCTCCGCGGGACTAGACGGTCGCGAGCAGTACTTC. This encodes CASSAGLDGREQYF. The complete variable domain, with remaining parts taken from reference TRBV18 and TRBJ2-7, reads NAGVMQNPRHLVRRRGQEARLRCSPMKGHSHVYWYRQLPEEGLKFMVYLQKENIIDESGMPKERFSAEFPKEGPSILRIQQVVRGDSAAYFCASSAGLDGREQYFGPGTRLTVT.

The rearrangement joins TRBV19 to TRBJ2-3, with 8 bases that match TRBD2. J gave up 1 base and V 3 bases, and 12 bases lay outside the gene matches. The CDR3 totals 18 residues. Germline V CDR1 and CDR2: LNHDA, SQIVND (reference sequence). This CDR3 is CASSIPLGRGDRTDTQYF. The CDR3 nucleotides read TGTGCCAGTAGTATCCCCCTTGGGCGGGGGGATCGCACAGATACGCAGTATTTT.

The genes are TRBV19 and TRBJ2-7; TRBD1 agrees at 9 bases. CDR3 size: 17 residues. The V gene's germline CDR1 is LNHDA and CDR2 SQIVND (reference sequence). With 3 bases clipped from V and 1 base from J, the junction kept 10 bases outside the gene matches. For the CDR3, the DNA is TGTGCCAGTAGTATTTTTGGGACCGGGACAGGGTCCTACGAGCAGTACTTC. Translating gives CASSIFGTGTGSYEQYF.

This clone was recorded once. This chain links TRBV5-1 with TRBJ2-5; weak D call: TRBD2 (6 bases). CDR3 length: 11 residues. Germline CDR1 SGHRS, CDR2 YFSETQ. The V gene lost 5 bases and the J gene lost 4 bases, with 6 bases spanning the gap. The CDR3 protein is CASREGETQYF. CDR3 nucleotides: TGCGCCAGCAGGGAGGGAGAGACCCAGTACTTC.

V and J are TRBV6-5 and TRBJ1-1, with a possible D match to TRBD1 (6 bases). The germline V gene has CDR1 MNHEY and CDR2 SVGAGI. The CDR3 runs 14 residues. Trimming removed 2 bases from V and 6 bases from J, with 13 bases in between. CDR3 loop: CASSYRNRAAEAFF. The CDR3 region has the DNA TGTGCCAGCAGTTACCGGAACAGGGCGGCTGAAGCTTTCTTT.

This clone appeared a single time. The chain employs TRBV27 and TRBJ1-6, with 11 bases matching TRBD1. The junction had 6 bases not matched to a gene; V was cut back by 5 bases and J by 9 bases. This CDR3 contains 15 residues. Germline CDR1 and CDR2: MNHEY and SMNVEV (reference sequence). The CDR3 is CASSIGQGAGSPLHF. CDR3 coding DNA: TGTGCCAGCAGTATTGGACAGGGGGCTGGTTCACCCCTCCACTTT.

This chain joins TRBV4-1 and TRBJ2-7, with 7 bases identical to TRBD1. Germline assignment: CDR1 MGHRA and CDR2 YSYEKL. With 4 bases clipped from V and 4 bases from J, the junction kept 22 bases outside the gene matches. There are 19 residues in the CDR3. The CDR3 coding sequence is TGCGCCAGCAGCCGGCGCGAGGCTAGAGGGGGCAGAAGCTTTTACGAGCAGTACTTC. This gives the protein CASSRREARGGRSFYEQYF.

V and J are TRBV11-2 and TRBJ2-2, with 8 positions matching TRBD1. The CDR3 consists of 15 residues. V shed 5 bases, J shed 10 bases, and the junction held 12 bases outside the gene matches. Per germline, CDR1 SGHAT and CDR2 FQNNGV. CDR3 loop: CASSHPGGGYPELFF. In nucleotides, the CDR3 is TGTGCCAGCAGCCACCCAGGGGGCGGCTATCCGGAGCTGTTTTTT.